This TCR beta chain appears in the sequencing data of a study of human T cells and chemical hapten exposure. Overall study: Patients having alopecia areata, totalis or universalis were mostly female.

The CDR3 contains 15 residues. Trimming cost V 3 bases and J 4 bases; bases outside gene matches: 6. The time point was: patch test 2, 6 weeks after DPC sensitization. Treatment described: therapeutic diphenylcyclopropenone sensitization with weekly scalp DPC. Individual cDNA molecules received unique molecular identifiers in the library. Original handling: TCRs per sample had a median of approximately 88,000 and ranged from 23,224 to 690,600. TCRdb re-called the RACE reads with MiXCR, one entry per CDR3 protein. The V and J calls, along with clone size, are taken from TCRdb and not from the paper's own processing. The sample has over 70,000 distinct CDR3 sequences, under 14% seen once.

The gene calls are TRBV12-3 or TRBV12-4 and TRBJ2-5; 9 bases align to TRBD1. The clonotype comes from a man aged 18 to 35 with alopecia areata. Some clones in this sample may be carry-over from other donors' samples. The sample consisted of whole blood, taken in connection with sensitization to the hapten diphenylcyclopropenone (DPC). The CDR3 loop reads CASSFRTGDTETQYF. CDR3 sequence (DNA): TGTGCCAGCAGTTTCCGGACAGGGGATACAGAGACCCAGTACTTC.